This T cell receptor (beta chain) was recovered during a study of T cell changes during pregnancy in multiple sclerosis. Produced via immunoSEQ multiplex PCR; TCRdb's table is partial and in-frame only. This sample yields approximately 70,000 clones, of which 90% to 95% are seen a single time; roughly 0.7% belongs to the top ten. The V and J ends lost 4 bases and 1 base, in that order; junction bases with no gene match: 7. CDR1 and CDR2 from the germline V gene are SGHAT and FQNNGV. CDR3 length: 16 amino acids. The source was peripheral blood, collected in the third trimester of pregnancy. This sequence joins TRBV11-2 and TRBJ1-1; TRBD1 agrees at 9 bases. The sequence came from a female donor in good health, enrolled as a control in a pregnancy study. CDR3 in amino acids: CASSWGQGKANTEAFF. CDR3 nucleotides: TGTGCCAGCAGCTGGGGACAGGGCAAGGCGAACACTGAAGCTTTCTTT. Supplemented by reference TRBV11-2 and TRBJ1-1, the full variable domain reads EAGVAQSPRYKIIEKRQSVAFWCNPISGHATLYWYQQILGQGPKLLIQFQNNGVVDDSQLPKDRFSAERLKGVDSTLKIQPAKLEDSAVYLCASSWGQGKANTEAFFGQGTRLTVV.